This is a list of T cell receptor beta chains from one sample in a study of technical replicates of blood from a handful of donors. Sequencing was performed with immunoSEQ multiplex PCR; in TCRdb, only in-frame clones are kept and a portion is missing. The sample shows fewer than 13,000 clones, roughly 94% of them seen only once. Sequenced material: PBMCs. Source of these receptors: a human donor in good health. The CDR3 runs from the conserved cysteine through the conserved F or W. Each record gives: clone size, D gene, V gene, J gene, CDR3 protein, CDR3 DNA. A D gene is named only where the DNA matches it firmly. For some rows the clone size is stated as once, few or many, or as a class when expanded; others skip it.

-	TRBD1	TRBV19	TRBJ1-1	CASSIRGDRGGSMNTEAFF	TGTGCCAGTAGTATAAGGGGGGACAGGGGAGGCAGCATGAACACTGAAGCTTTCTTT
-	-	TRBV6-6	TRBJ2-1	CASSYDPRGYNEQFF	TGTGCCAGCAGTTACGACCCGCGGGGATACAATGAGCAGTTCTTC
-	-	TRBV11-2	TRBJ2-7	CASSSILVTYEQYF	TGTGCCAGCAGCTCGATACTAGTGACCTACGAGCAGTACTTC
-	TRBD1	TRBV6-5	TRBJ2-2	CASSQGQVITGELFF	TGTGCCAGCAGTCAGGGACAGGTGATCACCGGGGAGCTGTTTTTT
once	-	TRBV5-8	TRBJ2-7	CASRSIHHYEQYF	TGTGCCAGCAGATCTATTCACCACTACGAGCAGTACTTC
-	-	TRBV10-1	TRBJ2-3	CASSGSGADTQYF	TGCGCCAGCAGTGGGTCGGGAGCAGATACGCAGTATTTT
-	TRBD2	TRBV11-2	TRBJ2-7	CASSASGSEQYF	TGTGCCAGCAGCGCCAGCGGGAGCGAGCAGTACTTC
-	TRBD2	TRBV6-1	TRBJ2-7	CASREAGGLSSYEQYF	TGTGCCAGCAGGGAAGCGGGAGGGCTCAGCTCCTACGAGCAGTACTTC
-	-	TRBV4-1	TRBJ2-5	CASSPGTRHQETQYF	TGCGCCAGCAGCCCTGGAACCAGACATCAAGAGACCCAGTACTTC
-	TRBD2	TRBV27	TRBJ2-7	CASTPLRLAGVEQYF	TGTGCCAGCACCCCCCTGAGACTAGCGGGAGTCGAGCAGTACTTC
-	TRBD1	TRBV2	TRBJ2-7	CASSSDRASYEQYF	TGTGCCAGCAGTTCGGACAGGGCCTCCTACGAGCAGTACTTC
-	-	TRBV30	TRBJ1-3	CAWNAILNTIYF	TGTGCCTGGAACGCTATCTTAAACACCATATATTTT
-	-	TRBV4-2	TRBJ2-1	CASSASKERGTQTRWNEQFF	TGTGCCAGCAGCGCTTCCAAGGAACGGGGAACACAAACCCGTTGGAATGAGCAGTTCTTC
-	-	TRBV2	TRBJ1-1	CASSEVEQGFSEAFF	TGTGCCAGCAGTGAAGTGGAACAGGGATTCTCTGAAGCTTTCTTT
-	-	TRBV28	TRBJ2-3	CASRDFLADTQYF	TGTGCCAGCAGGGACTTTTTGGCAGATACGCAGTATTTT
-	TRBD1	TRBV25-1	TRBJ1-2	CASSESSWDRANYGYTF	TGTGCCAGCAGTGAATCATCGTGGGACAGGGCTAACTATGGCTACACCTTC
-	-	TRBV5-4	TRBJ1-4	CASSVNQGTNEKLFF	TGTGCCAGCAGCGTTAATCAGGGTACTAATGAAAAACTGTTTTTT
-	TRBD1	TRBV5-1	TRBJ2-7	CASSNRDRGQYEQYF	TGCGCCAGCAGCAACCGGGACAGGGGCCAATACGAGCAGTACTTC
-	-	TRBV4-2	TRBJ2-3	CASSPELLTDTQYF	TGTGCCAGCAGCCCTGAACTACTCACAGATACGCAGTATTTT
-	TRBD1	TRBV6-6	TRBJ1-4	CASSILRGQFEKLFF	TGTGCCAGCAGTATACTCAGGGGGCAGTTTGAAAAACTGTTTTTT
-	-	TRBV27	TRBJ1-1	CASSRRHRDSTEAFF	TGTGCCAGCAGTAGGAGGCACAGGGATTCTACTGAAGCTTTCTTT
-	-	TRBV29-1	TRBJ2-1	CSVERLATYNEQFF	TGCAGCGTTGAACGTCTAGCGACTTACAATGAGCAGTTCTTC
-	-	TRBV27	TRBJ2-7	CASSPPGRDEQYF	TGTGCCAGCAGTCCCCCGGGTAGAGACGAGCAGTACTTC
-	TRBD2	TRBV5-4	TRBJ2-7	CASSTPGTSGKNAYEQYF	TGTGCCAGCAGCACCCCCGGGACTAGCGGGAAGAATGCCTACGAGCAGTACTTC
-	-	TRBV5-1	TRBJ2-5	CASSLTLQGVKTQYF	TGCGCCAGCAGCTTGACCTTACAGGGAGTGAAGACCCAGTACTTC
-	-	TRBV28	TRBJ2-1	CASRPRLGSNEQFF	TGTGCCAGCAGGCCCCGACTGGGTTCCAATGAGCAGTTCTTC
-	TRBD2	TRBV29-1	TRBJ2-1	CSVPPSGRALFNEQFF	TGCAGCGTACCCCCTAGCGGGAGGGCCCTTTTCAATGAGCAGTTCTTC